The present T cell receptor beta chain was sequenced within a study of early T cells in non-severe SARS-CoV-2 infection. Study summary: Sequencing of unsorted whole blood was done on bulk RNA, leaving chains unpaired.

The CDR3 has 16 amino acids. Deletions cut 2 bases from V and 2 bases from J, with 15 bases between. Germline CDR1 and CDR2: LGHDT and YNNKEL (reference sequence). Whole-study results and caveats: Missing private and CD4 specificities, VDJdb matching favored anti-spike CD8 responses.

This clonotype was observed at least ten times. The target antigen is unknown. Each cDNA molecule carried a unique molecular identifier. TCRdb passed the 5' RACE reads through MiXCR, listing each CDR3 protein once. The sample has about 35,000 distinct CDR3 sequences; approximately 5.8% are singletons. The sample taken for sequencing was whole blood. This rearrangement joins TRBV3-1 to TRBJ1-1, with D perhaps TRBD1 (6 bases). The receptor was isolated from an adult who was a healthcare worker with PCR-confirmed SARS-CoV-2 infection or an uninfected control (not recorded which). CDR3 sequence (DNA): TGTGCCAGCAGCCAACTTGGACAGCCTCCAAACACTGAAGCTTTCTTT. It encodes CASSQLGQPPNTEAFF.